The 13 T cell receptor beta chains listed next were all sequenced from one sample in a study of cytomegalovirus exposure and HLA in healthy donors. This PCR relied on a set of 60 Vbeta primers and 13 Jbeta primers. Data came from immunoSEQ multiplex PCR; TCRdb stores just in-frame clones and leaves some out. This table has a few hundred thousand clones, around 79% appearing once. Sequencing was performed on PBMCs. The receptors shown here come from a girl aged 2 to 9 in good health and CMV-seronegative.

The chain couples TRBV19 to TRBJ1-1; D unclear. This CDR3 is 13 amino acids long. Germline V gene sequence: CDR1 LNHDA, CDR2 SQIVND (reference sequence). Trimming left V 3 bases short and J 1 base short, with 6 bases between. The CDR3 protein is CASSMGRNTEAFF. CDR3 DNA: TGTGCCAGTAGTATGGGCCGGAACACTGAAGCTTTCTTT.

This clone has just a few counts. The genes are TRBV7-9 and TRBJ1-4; 7 nucleotides match TRBD1. CDR1 SEHNR and CDR2 FQNEAQ come from the germline V gene (reference sequence). V shed 5 bases, J shed 5 bases, and the junction held 11 bases outside the gene matches. The CDR3 runs to 16 residues. The CDR3 DNA reads as TGTGCCAGCAGCCAAACCAACAGGGGACGAAATGAAAAACTGTTTTTT. This translates into CASSQTNRGRNEKLFF.

This chain links TRBV5-5 with TRBJ2-2; perhaps TRBD2 as D (6 bases). Germline CDR1 and CDR2: SGHKS and YYEKEE (reference sequence). Trimming shortened V by 0 bases and J by 6 bases, and 9 bases separated the two germline ends. CDR3 length: 14 residues. CDR3 amino acids: CASSLGGVPGELFF. DNA of the CDR3: TGTGCCAGCAGCTTGGGGGGGGTCCCCGGGGAGCTGTTTTTT.

The V and J genes are TRBV25-1 and TRBJ1-2; TRBD1 might be the D (5 bases). In germline, CDR1 is MGHDK, CDR2 SYGVNS. V dropped 6 bases and J dropped 3 bases, with 14 bases sitting between them. This CDR3 region has 14 residues. DNA of the CDR3: TGTGCCAGCAGCCCCTCGACAGTCTACTATGGCTACACCTTC. This translates into CASSPSTVYYGYTF.

The J gene is TRBJ2-5, the V gene TRBV7-9, with a possible D match to TRBD1 (6 bases). Trimming removed 3 bases from V and 5 bases from J, with 13 bases in between. The CDR3 spans 14 residues. In germline, CDR1 is SEHNR, CDR2 FQNEAQ (reference sequence). DNA for the CDR3: TGTGCCAGCAGCTTCAGGGGACCCCCGGAGACCCAGTACTTC. Encoded protein: CASSFRGPPETQYF. The full variable domain, rest sourced from reference TRBV7-9 and TRBJ2-5, is DTGVSQNPRHKITKRGQNVTFRCDPISEHNRLYWYRQTLGQGPEFLTYFQNEAQLEKSRLLSDRFSAERPKGSFSTLEIQRTEQGDSAMYLCASSFRGPPETQYFGPGTRLLVL.

The table lists this clone with a few counts. This rearrangement joins TRBV18 to TRBJ2-7, with TRBD2 matching 8 bases. The ends lost 3 bases at V and 6 bases at J; junction bases unmatched: 10. This CDR3 is 15 amino acids long. The germline V gene encodes CDR1 KGHSH and CDR2 LQKENI. The CDR3 sequence is CASSPPGTREAEQYF. The CDR3 DNA is TGTGCCAGCTCACCGCCGGGTACGCGGGAGGCCGAGCAGTACTTC.

This clone was seen just once. The chain recombines TRBV15 with TRBJ1-5; D is perhaps TRBD1 (6 bases). Trimming pared 4 bases from V and 3 bases from J, leaving 10 bases between. CDR3 length: 14 residues. Germline V lookup: CDR1 LNHNV, CDR2 YYDKDF (reference sequence). CDR3 sequence (DNA): TGTGCCACCAGCATACAGGGATTCAATCAGCCCCAGCATTTT. It codes for CATSIQGFNQPQHF. Full variable domain (outside the CDR3, taken from reference TRBV15 and TRBJ1-5): DAMVIQNPRYQVTQFGKPVTLSCSQTLNHNVMYWYQQKSSQAPKLLFHYYDKDFNNEADTPDNFQSRRPNTSFCFLDIRSPGLGDTAMYLCATSIQGFNQPQHFGDGTRLSIL.

The chain couples TRBV19 to TRBJ2-5; 8 nucleotides match TRBD1. CDR1 is LNHDA and CDR2 is SQIVND in the germline V gene (reference sequence). With 4 bases clipped from V and 5 bases from J, the junction kept 9 bases outside the gene matches. The CDR3 length is 15 residues. This CDR3 is CASSTSQGAWETQYF. The DNA of the CDR3 is TGTGCCAGTAGTACCTCGCAGGGGGCTTGGGAGACCCAGTACTTC.

This chain links TRBV5-6 with TRBJ1-2; 9 bases are a match to TRBD1. Trimming cost V 1 base and J 7 bases; bases outside gene matches: 2. Germline V lookup: CDR1 SGHDT, CDR2 YYEEEE. The CDR3 is 13 residues long. Written as DNA, the CDR3 is TGTGCCAGCAGCTTGACAGGGGGCTTTGGCTACACCTTC. It is translated as CASSLTGGFGYTF.

This chain uses TRBV19 with TRBJ1-3, with 9 bases that match TRBD1. The V and J ends lost 6 bases and 7 bases, in that order; junction bases with no gene match: 4. Germline CDR1 and CDR2: LNHDA and SQIVND (reference sequence). The length of the CDR3 is 13 residues. The CDR3 reads CASRPGTGNTIYF. The CDR3 DNA reads as TGTGCCAGTAGACCGGGGACAGGGAACACCATATATTTT.

Details on this clone: Germline and junction disagree at one end, which may indicate a read error. The chain uses TRBV11-2 and TRBJ1-1; D ambiguous. Germline CDR1 SGHAT, CDR2 FQNNGV. CDR3 length: 14 amino acids. CDR3 protein: CASSPPLETAEAFF. CDR3 nucleotide sequence: TGTGCCAGCAGCCCCCCCCTAGAGACTGCTGAGGCTTTCTTT.

The chain carries TRBV11-2 and TRBJ2-1, with TRBD1 as a possible D gene (5 bases). Per the germline V gene, CDR1 is SGHAT and CDR2 is FQNNGV. The CDR3 has 16 amino acids. V dropped 4 bases and J dropped 9 bases, with 22 bases sitting between them. The CDR3 here is CASSSRFLGRGVEQFF. CDR3 sequence (DNA): TGTGCCAGCAGCTCTAGGTTTTTGGGAAGGGGCGTTGAGCAGTTCTTC.

The chain combines TRBV5-1 with TRBJ1-4; TRBD1 aligns across 7 bases. The germline V gene encodes CDR1 SGHRS and CDR2 YFSETQ. The ends lost 0 bases at V and 11 bases at J; junction bases unmatched: 10. The CDR3 consists of 15 residues. CDR3 bases: TGCGCCAGCAGCTTGGGTGACAGGGTGTCGGGGAAACTGTTTTTT. As protein: CASSLGDRVSGKLFF.